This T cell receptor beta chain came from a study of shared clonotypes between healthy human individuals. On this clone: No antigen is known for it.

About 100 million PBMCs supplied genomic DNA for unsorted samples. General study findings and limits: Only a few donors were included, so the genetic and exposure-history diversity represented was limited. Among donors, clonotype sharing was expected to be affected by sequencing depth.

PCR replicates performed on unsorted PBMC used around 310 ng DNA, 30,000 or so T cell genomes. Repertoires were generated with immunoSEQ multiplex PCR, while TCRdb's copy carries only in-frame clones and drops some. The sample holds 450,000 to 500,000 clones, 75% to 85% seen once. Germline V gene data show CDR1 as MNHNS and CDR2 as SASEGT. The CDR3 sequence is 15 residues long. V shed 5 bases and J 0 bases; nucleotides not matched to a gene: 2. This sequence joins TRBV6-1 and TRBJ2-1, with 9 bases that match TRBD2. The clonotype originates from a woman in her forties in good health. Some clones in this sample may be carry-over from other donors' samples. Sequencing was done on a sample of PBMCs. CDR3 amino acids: CASSKLAGSYNEQFF. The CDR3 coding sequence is TGTGCCAGCAGTAAACTAGCGGGCTCCTACAATGAGCAGTTCTTC.